The T cell receptor beta chain under discussion was sequenced for a study of CD8 T cells in Susac syndrome. General study results and limits: The number of individuals included in the study's TCR sequencing and HLA analysis was acknowledged as relatively small.

cDNA came from around 0.5 to 1 ug RNA primed by random hexamers. MiXCR, applied by TCRdb to the immunoSEQ multiplex PCR reads, yields one record per CDR3 protein. The sample comprises some 160,000 distinct CDR3 sequences, around 94% of which are singletons, and approximately 0.11% rests with the top ten. As concerns this clonotype: Its target is unknown.

Trimming removed 4 bases at V and 6 bases at J, with 16 bases between. The CDR3 is 14 amino acids. The sample was CD4+ T cells from PBMCs. The sequence derives from a human donor with Susac syndrome. The gene calls are TRBV12-3 or TRBV12-4 and TRBJ2-7; no clear D gene. The CDR3 here is CASSSLLGGREQYF. CDR3 DNA sequence: TGTGCCAGCAGTTCACTTTTGGGCGGTCGCGAGCAGTACTTC.